This T cell receptor (beta chain) was sequenced for a study of regulatory T cells in long-lasting Graves disease. Study-wide background: Persistent Graves' disease meant over 5 years of antithyroid drugs with positive TSH receptor antibodies.

Only a few counts were recorded for this clonotype. CDR3 regions were amplified by Arm-PCR using iRepertoire HTBI primers to build TCR beta libraries. TCRdb redid the calling of the multiplex PCR reads with MiXCR, one entry per CDR3 protein. The sample includes around 460,000 distinct CDR3 sequences, around a fifth of them seen just once. Described time point: persistent/refractory GD, antithyroid drugs over 5 years with positive TRAb. PBMC RNA served as the TCR library source. The CDR3 consists of 14 residues. Trimming removed 8 bases at V and 5 bases at J, with 18 bases between. Germline V gives CDR1 KGHSY, CDR2 FQNENV.

Sequencing used peripheral blood mononuclear cells (PBMCs), obtained when the disease was refractory, from a patient treated with antithyroid drugs. The rearrangement joins TRBV16 to TRBJ1-2, with D perhaps matching TRBD1 (6 bases). This TCR came from a female donor with Graves disease. The CDR3 bases are TGTGCCAGCCAAAAGACAGGAAATGTATATGGCTACACCTTC. This codes for CASQKTGNVYGYTF.